The present T cell receptor (beta chain) was sequenced within a study of cytomegalovirus exposure and HLA in healthy donors. Whole-study findings and limits: Later on, an analysis tied around 17,000 TCR beta sequences to HLA alleles at 0.05 false discovery rate.

The PCR was carried out with 60 Vbeta primers and 13 Jbeta primers. The repertoire was sequenced with immunoSEQ multiplex PCR; TCRdb's copy has only in-frame clones and lacks some. Here the sample spans around 140,000 clones, about 71% being singletons. CDR1 and CDR2 from the germline V gene are ENHRY and SYGVKD. V was cut by 3 bases and J by 6 bases, with 12 bases left in between. The CDR3 has 14 amino acids. Remarks on this clone: The antigen is not known.

The sequenced sample consisted of PBMCs. This chain connects TRBV10-3 to TRBJ1-5; TRBD1 is a possible D gene (6 bases). This receptor was identified in a woman aged 55-69 years in good health and CMV-seropositive. The CDR3 DNA reads TGTGCCATCAGTGACTCAGGGGCAGGTCAGCCCCAGCATTTT. The encoded protein is CAISDSGAGQPQHF.